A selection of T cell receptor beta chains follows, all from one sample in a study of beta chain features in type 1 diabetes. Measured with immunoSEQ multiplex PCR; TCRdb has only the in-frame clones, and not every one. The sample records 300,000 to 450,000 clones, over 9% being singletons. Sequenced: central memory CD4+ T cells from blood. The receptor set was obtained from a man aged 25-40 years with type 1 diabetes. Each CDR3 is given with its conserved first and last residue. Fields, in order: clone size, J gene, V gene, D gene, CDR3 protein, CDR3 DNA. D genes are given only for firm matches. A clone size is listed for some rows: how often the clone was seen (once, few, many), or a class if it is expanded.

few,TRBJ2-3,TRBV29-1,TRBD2,CSVGAGVGSKRTDTQYF,TGCAGCGTCGGAGCGGGAGTTGGGAGTAAACGCACAGATACGCAGTATTTT
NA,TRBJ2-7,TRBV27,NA,CASSAIRASYEQYF,TGTGCCAGCAGCGCTATCCGGGCTTCCTACGAGCAGTACTTC
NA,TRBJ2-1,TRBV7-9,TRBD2,CASFSRLAGNEQFF,TGTGCCAGCTTCTCCCGACTAGCGGGAAATGAGCAGTTCTTC
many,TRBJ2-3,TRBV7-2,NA,CASSLAKGPSTDTQYF,TGTGCCAGCAGCTTAGCGAAGGGACCTAGCACAGATACGCAGTATTTT
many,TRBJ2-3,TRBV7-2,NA,CASSPGGATDTQYF,TGTGCCAGCAGCCCTGGAGGGGCCACAGATACGCAGTATTTT
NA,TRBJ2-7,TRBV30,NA,CAWSLGQVVIEQYF,TGTGCCTGGAGTCTCGGGCAGGTTGTGATCGAGCAGTACTTC
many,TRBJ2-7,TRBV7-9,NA,CASSRSTTYEQYF,TGTGCCAGCAGCCGCTCGACCACCTACGAGCAGTACTTC
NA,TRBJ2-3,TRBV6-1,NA,CASSSGPFTDTQYF,TGTGCCAGCAGTTCGGGACCGTTCACAGATACGCAGTATTTT
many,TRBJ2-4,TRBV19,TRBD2,CASRAGVDRNIQYF,TGTGCCAGTCGAGCGGGAGTAGATAGAAACATTCAGTACTTC
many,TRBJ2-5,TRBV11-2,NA,CASSLGPDRTETQYF,TGTGCCAGCAGCTTAGGTCCCGACAGGACGGAGACCCAGTACTTC
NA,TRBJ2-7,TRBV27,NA,CASSPFGDLTYEQYF,TGTGCCAGCAGTCCCTTCGGGGACCTGACCTACGAGCAGTACTTC
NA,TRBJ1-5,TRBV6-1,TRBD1,CASNRGMNNQPQHF,TGTGCCAGCAACAGGGGGATGAACAATCAGCCCCAGCATTTT
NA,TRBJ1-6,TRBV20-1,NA,CSAAYNSPLHF,TGCAGTGCGGCGTATAATTCACCCCTCCACTTT
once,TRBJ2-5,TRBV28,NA,CASSSLLKRYQETQYF,TGTGCCAGCAGTTCTCTATTAAAGCGGTACCAAGAGACCCAGTACTTC
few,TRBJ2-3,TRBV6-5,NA,CASSYVSGTDTQYF,TGTGCCAGCAGTTACGTGTCGGGCACAGATACGCAGTATTTT
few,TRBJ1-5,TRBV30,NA,CAWSQSDSNQPQHF,TGTGCCTGGAGCCAGAGCGATAGCAATCAGCCCCAGCATTTT
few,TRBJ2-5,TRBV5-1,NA,CASSLAGVVETQYF,TGCGCCAGCAGCTTGGCCGGGGTAGTGGAGACCCAGTACTTC
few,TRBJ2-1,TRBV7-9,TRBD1,CASSLAPDRVYNEQFF,TGTGCCAGCAGCTTAGCTCCGGACAGGGTATACAATGAGCAGTTCTTC
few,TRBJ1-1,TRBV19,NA,CASREVNTEAFF,TGTGCCAGTAGGGAGGTGAACACTGAAGCTTTCTTT
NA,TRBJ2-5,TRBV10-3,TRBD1,CAISEGTGRRVGETQYF,TGTGCCATCAGTGAGGGGACAGGGCGCAGGGTTGGGGAGACCCAGTACTTC
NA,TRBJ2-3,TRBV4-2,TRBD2,CASSQEVTSGESTDTQYF,TGTGCCAGCAGCCAAGAGGTGACTAGCGGAGAGTCAACAGATACGCAGTATTTT
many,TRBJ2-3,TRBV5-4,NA,CASSFQIDTQYF,TGTGCCAGCAGCTTCCAAATTGATACGCAGTATTTT
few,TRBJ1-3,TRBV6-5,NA,CASSYSYSISGNTIYF,TGTGCCAGCAGTTACTCATACAGCATCTCTGGAAACACCATATATTTT
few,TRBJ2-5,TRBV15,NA,CATKLGGGDRGETQYF,TGTGCCACCAAGCTTGGTGGGGGAGACCGCGGGGAGACCCAGTACTTC
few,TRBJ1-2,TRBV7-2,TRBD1,CASSPGQGYGYTF,TGTGCCAGCAGCCCGGGACAGGGCTATGGCTACACCTTC
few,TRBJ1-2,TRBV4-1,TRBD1,CASSQAPGGRNYGYTF,TGCGCCAGCAGCCAAGCCCCAGGGGGAAGGAACTATGGCTACACCTTC
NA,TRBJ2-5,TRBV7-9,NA,CASSWTVQETQYF,TGTGCCAGCAGCTGGACAGTGCAAGAGACCCAGTACTTC
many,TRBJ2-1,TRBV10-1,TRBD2,CASETSLGDEQFF,TGCGCCAGCGAGACTAGCTTGGGTGATGAGCAGTTCTTC
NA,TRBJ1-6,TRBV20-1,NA,CSAREGLPLHF,TGCAGTGCTAGGGAGGGGCTCCCCCTCCACTTT
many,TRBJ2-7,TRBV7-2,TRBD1,CASSFRQGGLYEQYF,TGTGCCAGCAGCTTTCGACAGGGGGGGCTCTACGAGCAGTACTTC
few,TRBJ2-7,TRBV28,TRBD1,CASHRDRGWYEQYF,TGTGCCAGCCACCGGGACAGGGGGTGGTACGAGCAGTACTTC
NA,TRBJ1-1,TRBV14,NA,CASSQEWQTEAFF,TGTGCCAGCAGCCAAGAGTGGCAAACTGAAGCTTTCTTT
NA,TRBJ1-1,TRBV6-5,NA,CASSYGDRHYLTEAFF,TGTGCCAGCAGTTATGGTGACAGACACTATCTTACTGAAGCTTTCTTT
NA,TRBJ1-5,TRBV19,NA,CARRGGRTNQPQHF,TGTGCCAGACGTGGGGGGAGGACCAATCAGCCCCAGCATTTT
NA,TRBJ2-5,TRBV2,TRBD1,CASSATGVGQGFQETQYF,TGTGCCAGCAGTGCCACGGGGGTGGGACAGGGGTTCCAAGAGACCCAGTACTTC
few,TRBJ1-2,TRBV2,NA,CASSPDYGYTF,TGTGCCAGCAGCCCTGACTATGGCTACACCTTC
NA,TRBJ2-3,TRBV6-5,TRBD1,CASSLTGTGGADTQYF,TGTGCCAGCAGTTTAACCGGGACAGGGGGAGCAGATACGCAGTATTTT